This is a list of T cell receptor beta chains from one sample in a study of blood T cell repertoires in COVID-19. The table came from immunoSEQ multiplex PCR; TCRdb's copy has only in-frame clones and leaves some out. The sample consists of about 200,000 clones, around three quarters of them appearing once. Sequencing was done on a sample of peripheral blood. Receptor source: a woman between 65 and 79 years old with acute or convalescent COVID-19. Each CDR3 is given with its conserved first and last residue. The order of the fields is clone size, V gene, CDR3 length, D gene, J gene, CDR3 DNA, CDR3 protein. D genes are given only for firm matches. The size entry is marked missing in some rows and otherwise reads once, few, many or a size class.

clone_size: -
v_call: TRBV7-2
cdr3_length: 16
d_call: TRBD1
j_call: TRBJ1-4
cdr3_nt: TGTGCCAGCAGCCCAGCCCCGGAGGGGGCAGGAAGAAAACTGTTTTTT
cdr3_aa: CASSPAPEGAGRKLFF

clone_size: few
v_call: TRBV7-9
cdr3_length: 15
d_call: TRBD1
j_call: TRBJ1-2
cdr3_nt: TGTGCCAGCAGCTTAGGACAGGGCGACAGCTATGGCTACACCTTC
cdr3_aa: CASSLGQGDSYGYTF

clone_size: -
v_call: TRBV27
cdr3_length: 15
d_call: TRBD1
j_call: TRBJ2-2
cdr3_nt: TGTGCCAGCAGCCGGGGGACAGGGAGAACCGGGGAGCTGTTTTTT
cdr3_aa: CASSRGTGRTGELFF

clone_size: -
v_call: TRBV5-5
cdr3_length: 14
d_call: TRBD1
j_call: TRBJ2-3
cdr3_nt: TGTGCCAGCAGCTTGGCGGGACAGGGAGATACGCAGTATTTT
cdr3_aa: CASSLAGQGDTQYF

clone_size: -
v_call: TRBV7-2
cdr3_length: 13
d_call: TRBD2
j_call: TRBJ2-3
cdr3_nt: TGTGCCAGCAGCTTACTGGGGAGGGGTACGCAGTATTTT
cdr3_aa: CASSLLGRGTQYF

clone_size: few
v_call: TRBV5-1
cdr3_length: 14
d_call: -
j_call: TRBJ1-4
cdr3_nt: TGCGCCAGCACTGGGGGCAAGGGGAATGAAAAACTGTTTTTT
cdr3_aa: CASTGGKGNEKLFF

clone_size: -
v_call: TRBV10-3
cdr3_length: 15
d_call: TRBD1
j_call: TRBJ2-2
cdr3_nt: TGTGCCACTCAGTGGGGACAGGGGGCCACCGGGGAGCTGTTTTTT
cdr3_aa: CATQWGQGATGELFF

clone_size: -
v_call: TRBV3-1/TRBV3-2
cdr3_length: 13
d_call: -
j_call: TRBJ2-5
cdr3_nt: TGTGCCAGCAGCCAAGTTCGGGGAGAGACCCAGTACTTC
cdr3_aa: CASSQVRGETQYF

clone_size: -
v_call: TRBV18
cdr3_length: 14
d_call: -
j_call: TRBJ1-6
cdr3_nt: TGTGCCAGCTCACCCGGTGCCTCTAATTCACCCCTCCACTTT
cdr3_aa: CASSPGASNSPLHF

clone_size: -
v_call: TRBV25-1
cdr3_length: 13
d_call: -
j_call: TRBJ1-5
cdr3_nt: TGTGCCAGCAGTGAGTATGGGAGTCAGCCCCAGCATTTT
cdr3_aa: CASSEYGSQPQHF

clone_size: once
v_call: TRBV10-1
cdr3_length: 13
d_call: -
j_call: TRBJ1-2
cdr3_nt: TGCGCCAGCAGTGAGGGTAGTGGCTATGGCTACACCTTC
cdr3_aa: CASSEGSGYGYTF

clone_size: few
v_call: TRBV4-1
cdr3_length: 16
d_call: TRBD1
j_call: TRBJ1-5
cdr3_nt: TGCGCCAGCAGCCAAGATCTGGCAGGGGGCCGCCAGCCCCAGCATTTT
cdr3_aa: CASSQDLAGGRQPQHF

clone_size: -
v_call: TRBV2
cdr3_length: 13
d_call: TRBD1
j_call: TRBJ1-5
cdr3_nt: TGTGCCAGCCACCCAGGGGGGAATCAGCCCCAGCATTTT
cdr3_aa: CASHPGGNQPQHF

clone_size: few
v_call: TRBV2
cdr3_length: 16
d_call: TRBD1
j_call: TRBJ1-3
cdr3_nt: TGTGCCAGCAGTGAAGAGGGGGCGATCTCTGGAAACACCATATATTTT
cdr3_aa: CASSEEGAISGNTIYF

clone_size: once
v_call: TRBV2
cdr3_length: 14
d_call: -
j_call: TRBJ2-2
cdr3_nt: TGTGCCAGCGGGGGGACCACGAACACCGGGGAGCTGTTTTTT
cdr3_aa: CASGGTTNTGELFF

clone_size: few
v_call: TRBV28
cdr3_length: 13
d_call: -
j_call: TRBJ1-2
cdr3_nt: TGTGCCAGCAGCCGAAGGGAGGGTTCGGGCTACACCTTC
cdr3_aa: CASSRREGSGYTF

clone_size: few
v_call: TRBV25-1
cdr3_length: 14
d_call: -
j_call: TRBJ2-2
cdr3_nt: TGTGCCAGCAGGGAACAGGGTTCTGGCGGGGAGCTGTTTTTT
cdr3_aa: CASREQGSGGELFF

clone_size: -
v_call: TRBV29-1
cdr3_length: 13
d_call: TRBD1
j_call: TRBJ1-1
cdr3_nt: TGCAGCGTAAACGCAGGGGGGTTCACTGAAGCTTTCTTT
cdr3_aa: CSVNAGGFTEAFF

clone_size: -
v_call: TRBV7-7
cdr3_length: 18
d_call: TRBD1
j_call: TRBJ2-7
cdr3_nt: TGTGCCAGCAGCCGCAAGCACAGGGGGTTGACCCCCCTCTACGAGCAGTACTTC
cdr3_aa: CASSRKHRGLTPLYEQYF

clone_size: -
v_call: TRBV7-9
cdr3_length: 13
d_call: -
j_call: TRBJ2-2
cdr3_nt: TGTGCCAGCAGCTTATCCGAGAGCGGGGAGCTGTTTTTT
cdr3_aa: CASSLSESGELFF

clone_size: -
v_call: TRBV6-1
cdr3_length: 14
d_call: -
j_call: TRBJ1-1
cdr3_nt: TGTGCCAGCAGTGAATCGGGGGGGAACACTGAAGCTTTCTTT
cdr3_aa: CASSESGGNTEAFF